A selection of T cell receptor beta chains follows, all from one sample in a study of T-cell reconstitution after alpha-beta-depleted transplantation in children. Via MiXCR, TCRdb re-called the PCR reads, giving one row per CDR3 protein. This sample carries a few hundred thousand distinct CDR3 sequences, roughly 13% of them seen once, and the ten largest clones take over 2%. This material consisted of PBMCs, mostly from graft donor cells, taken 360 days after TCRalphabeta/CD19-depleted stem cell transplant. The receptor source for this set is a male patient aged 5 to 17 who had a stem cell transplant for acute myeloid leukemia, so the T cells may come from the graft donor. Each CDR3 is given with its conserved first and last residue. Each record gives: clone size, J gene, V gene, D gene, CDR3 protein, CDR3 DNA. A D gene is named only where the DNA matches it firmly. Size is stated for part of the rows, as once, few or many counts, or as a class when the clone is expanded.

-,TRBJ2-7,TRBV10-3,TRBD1,CAIVGGTGPYEQYF,TGTGCCATCGTGGGCGGGACAGGGCCCTACGAGCAGTACTTC
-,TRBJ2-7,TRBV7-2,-,CASRRGGSYEQYF,TGTGCCAGCAGACGAGGGGGGTCCTACGAGCAGTACTTC
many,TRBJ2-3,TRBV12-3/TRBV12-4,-,CASSLVASQDTQYF,TGTGCCAGCAGTTTAGTAGCCAGTCAGGATACGCAGTATTTT
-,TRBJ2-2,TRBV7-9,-,CASSVRVTGELFF,TGTGCCAGCAGCGTCAGGGTTACCGGGGAGCTGTTTTTT
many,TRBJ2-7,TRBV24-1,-,CATPGDSTFYEQYF,TGTGCCACGCCGGGGGACTCAACCTTCTACGAGCAGTACTTC
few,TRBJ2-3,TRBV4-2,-,CASSQAGGEDTQYF,TGTGCCAGCAGCCAAGCCGGAGGGGAGGATACGCAGTATTTT
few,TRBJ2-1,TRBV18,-,CASSPGPRVPYNEQFF,TGTGCCAGCTCACCTGGGCCCAGGGTTCCCTACAATGAGCAGTTCTTC
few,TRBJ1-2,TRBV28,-,CASSSKDGLYGYTF,TGTGCCAGCAGTTCAAAAGACGGACTCTATGGCTACACCTTC
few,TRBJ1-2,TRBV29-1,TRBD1,CSVEGTGTGYGYTF,TGCAGCGTTGAAGGGACAGGGACGGGCTATGGCTACACCTTC
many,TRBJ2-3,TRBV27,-,CASSPGYSTQYF,TGTGCCAGCAGCCCAGGGTATAGTACGCAGTATTTT
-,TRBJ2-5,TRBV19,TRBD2,CASSIGGGRGSETQYF,TGTGCCAGTAGTATAGGAGGCGGGAGAGGAAGTGAGACCCAGTACTTC
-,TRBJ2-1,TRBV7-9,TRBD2,CASSPQGGRRNEQFF,TGTGCCAGCAGCCCCCAGGGAGGGCGCCGCAATGAGCAGTTCTTC
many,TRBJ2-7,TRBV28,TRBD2,CASSLAGGPKEQYF,TGTGCCAGCAGTTTAGCGGGAGGGCCCAAAGAGCAGTACTTC
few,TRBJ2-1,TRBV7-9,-,CASQPLNYNEQFF,TGTGCCTCACAACCCCTAAACTACAATGAGCAGTTCTTC
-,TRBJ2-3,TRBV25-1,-,CASSVSTGTRSTDTQYF,TGTGCCAGCAGTGTCTCGACCGGGACACGGAGCACAGATACGCAGTATTTT
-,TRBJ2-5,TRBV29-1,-,CSAVTQGGETQYF,TGCAGCGCCGTCACTCAGGGAGGAGAGACCCAGTACTTC
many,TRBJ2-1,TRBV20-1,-,CSLDKSNNEQFF,TGCAGTCTGGACAAATCGAACAATGAGCAGTTCTTC
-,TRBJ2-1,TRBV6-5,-,CASSYSTRGSEQFF,TGTGCCAGCAGTTACTCGACGAGGGGGAGTGAGCAGTTCTTC